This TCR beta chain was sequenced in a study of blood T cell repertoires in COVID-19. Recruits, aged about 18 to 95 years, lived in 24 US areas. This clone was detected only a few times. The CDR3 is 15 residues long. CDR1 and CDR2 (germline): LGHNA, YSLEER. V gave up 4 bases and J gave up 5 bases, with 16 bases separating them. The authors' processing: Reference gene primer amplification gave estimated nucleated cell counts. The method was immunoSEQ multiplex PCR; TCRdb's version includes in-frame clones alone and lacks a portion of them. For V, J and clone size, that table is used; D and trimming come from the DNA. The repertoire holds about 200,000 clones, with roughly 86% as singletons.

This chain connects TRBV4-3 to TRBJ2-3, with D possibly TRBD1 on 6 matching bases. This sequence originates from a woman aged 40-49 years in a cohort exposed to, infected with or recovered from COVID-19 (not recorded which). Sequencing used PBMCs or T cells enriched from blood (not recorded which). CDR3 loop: CASSPQGPFGDTQYF. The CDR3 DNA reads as TGCGCCAGCAGCCCACAGGGCCCCTTCGGAGATACGCAGTATTTT.